This is a list of T cell receptor beta chains from one sample in a study of blood T cell repertoires in COVID-19. The data were produced by immunoSEQ multiplex PCR, yet TCRdb's version contains in-frame clones alone and is incomplete. The sample holds 280,000 or so clones; more than 70% are singletons and the top ten take roughly 7%. Material: peripheral blood. The receptors were sampled from a woman aged 25 to 39 who had recovered from COVID-19. Each CDR3 is given with its conserved first and last residue. The order of the fields is D gene, V gene, J gene, CDR3 protein, CDR3 DNA. D genes are given only for firm matches.

d_gene: TRBD1
v_gene: TRBV15
j_gene: TRBJ2-7
CDR3aa: CATSRVSETGFYEQYF
CDR3nt: TGTGCCACCAGCAGAGTATCCGAGACAGGGTTCTACGAGCAGTACTTC

d_gene: NA
v_gene: TRBV5-1
j_gene: TRBJ1-1
CDR3aa: CASSQTGWNTEAFF
CDR3nt: TGCGCCAGCAGCCAAACAGGGTGGAACACTGAAGCTTTCTTT

d_gene: TRBD1
v_gene: TRBV7-3
j_gene: TRBJ2-1
CDR3aa: CASSIDRDNEQFF
CDR3nt: TGTGCCAGCAGCATCGACAGGGACAATGAGCAGTTCTTC

d_gene: TRBD2
v_gene: TRBV11-2
j_gene: TRBJ2-7
CDR3aa: CASSSRGGEREQYF
CDR3nt: TGTGCCAGCAGCTCCCGGGGAGGGGAAAGGGAGCAGTACTTC

d_gene: TRBD2
v_gene: TRBV6-6
j_gene: TRBJ2-7
CDR3aa: CASSPRPPGLATYEQYF
CDR3nt: TGTGCCAGCAGTCCGAGACCCCCGGGACTAGCGACCTACGAGCAGTACTTC

d_gene: TRBD1
v_gene: TRBV19
j_gene: TRBJ1-4
CDR3aa: CASSIYRQGTNEKLFF
CDR3nt: TGTGCCAGTAGTATCTACCGACAGGGGACTAATGAAAAACTGTTTTTT

d_gene: NA
v_gene: TRBV11-1
j_gene: TRBJ1-2
CDR3aa: CASSFNGANYGYTF
CDR3nt: TGTGCCAGCAGCTTTAATGGAGCTAACTATGGCTACACCTTC

d_gene: NA
v_gene: TRBV7-3
j_gene: TRBJ1-2
CDR3aa: CASSLDGREGDGYTF
CDR3nt: TGTGCCAGCAGCTTAGATGGCAGGGAAGGGGATGGCTACACCTTC

d_gene: NA
v_gene: TRBV10-3
j_gene: TRBJ1-2
CDR3aa: CAIYGGVSGGYTF
CDR3nt: TGTGCCATCTATGGGGGGGTTTCTGGTGGCTACACCTTC

d_gene: NA
v_gene: TRBV7-2
j_gene: TRBJ2-7
CDR3aa: CASSLEGGAYEQYF
CDR3nt: TGTGCCAGCAGCTTAGAGGGAGGTGCCTACGAGCAGTACTTC

d_gene: NA
v_gene: TRBV11-3
j_gene: TRBJ2-7
CDR3aa: CASSLGDNEQYF
CDR3nt: TGTGCCAGCAGCTTAGGAGATAACGAGCAGTACTTC